Below are 22 T cell receptor beta chains sequenced from a single sample in a study of T cell responses to AZD1222 COVID-19 vaccine. TCRdb keeps only in-frame clones here, not all; method: immunoSEQ multiplex PCR. The sample yields about 130,000 clones, 80% to 95% seen once. The sequences come from peripheral blood, collected 28 days after the second AZD1222 dose. These receptors came from an adult who received the AZD1222 COVID-19 vaccine.

This chain uses TRBV5-4 with TRBJ1-2, with D possibly matching TRBD1 (5 bases). Trimming cost V 4 bases and J 3 bases, with 10 bases left between them. Germline CDR1 and CDR2: SGHNT and YYREEE (reference sequence). This CDR3 comprises 13 residues. CDR3 in DNA: TGTGCCAGCAGCGGGGGACTGGACTATGGCTACACCTTC. This sequence encodes CASSGGLDYGYTF.

The chain links TRBV5-1 to TRBJ1-1, with D maybe TRBD1 (5 bases). The V and J ends lost 2 bases and 4 bases respectively, with 18 bases between them. The CDR3 loop spans 16 amino acids. CDR1 is SGHRS and CDR2 is YFSETQ in the germline V gene. Here the CDR3 reads CASSFQRGGILTEAFF. In DNA form, the CDR3 reads TGCGCCAGCAGCTTTCAAAGGGGCGGGATACTCACTGAAGCTTTCTTT.

The J gene is TRBJ1-2, the V gene TRBV18; D not resolved. From germline, CDR1 is KGHSH and CDR2 LQKENI. The CDR3 loop spans 14 amino acids. V was shortened by 0 bases and J by 7 bases, with 12 bases between the two germline ends. The CDR3 protein is CASSPPLGFGGYTF. CDR3 bases: TGTGCCAGCTCACCACCACTGGGCTTTGGTGGCTACACCTTC.

V is TRBV6-1 and J is TRBJ1-5; no firm D call. V lost 0 bases to trimming and J lost 6 bases, with 6 bases between them. CDR1 and CDR2 from the germline V gene are MNHNS and SASEGT. This CDR3 contains 13 residues. The CDR3 nucleotides are TGTGCCAGCAGTGAAGCCTCCTTTCAGCCCCAGCATTTT. It specifies CASSEASFQPQHF.

The chain has TRBV10-3 and TRBJ1-6; D remains unclear. Looked up from germline, CDR1 is ENHRY and CDR2 is SYGVKD. The V end lost 2 bases, the J end lost 7 bases, and 12 bases lay between the germline ends. The CDR3 has 15 residues. This CDR3 reads CAISEQWVRNSPLHF. The CDR3 coding sequence is TGTGCCATCAGTGAGCAGTGGGTCCGGAATTCACCCCTCCACTTT.

V is TRBV27 and J is TRBJ1-5; D is unclear. The CDR3 length is 13 residues. Trimming took 6 bases from V and 9 from J, leaving 15 bases between them. Germline V gives CDR1 MNHEY, CDR2 SMNVEV (reference sequence). CDR3 region: CASRAGGLLPQHF. The CDR3 region has the DNA TGTGCCAGCAGGGCCGGAGGCTTACTGCCCCAGCATTTT.

V gene TRBV19 combines with J gene TRBJ2-6; D may be TRBD1 (5 bases). The germline V gene has CDR1 LNHDA and CDR2 SQIVND (reference sequence). The CDR3 runs to 18 residues. The V gene lost 3 bases and the J gene lost 0 bases, with 15 bases spanning the gap. The CDR3 bases are TGTGCCAGTAGTATTGGCAGGGCAGCCTACTCTGGGGCCAACGTCCTGACTTTC. It specifies CASSIGRAAYSGANVLTF.

This clone came up once. The rearrangement links TRBV5-4 to TRBJ2-7; TRBD1 aligns across 8 bases. With 2 bases clipped from V and 3 bases from J, the junction kept 7 bases outside the gene matches. Germline V CDR1 and CDR2: SGHNT, YYREEE (reference sequence). This CDR3 region has 15 residues. CDR3 region: CASSFNVDRGYEQYF. The CDR3 coding sequence is TGTGCCAGCAGCTTCAACGTCGACAGGGGCTACGAGCAGTACTTC.

This chain uses TRBV19 with TRBJ2-2; 7 nucleotides match TRBD2. This CDR3 comprises 17 residues. Germline CDR1 and CDR2: LNHDA and SQIVND (reference sequence). The ends lost 5 bases at V and 4 bases at J; junction bases unmatched: 13. This CDR3 is CASSPRGGVGVTGELFF. Written as DNA, the CDR3 is TGTGCCAGTAGTCCCCGCGGGGGAGTTGGGGTCACCGGGGAGCTGTTTTTT.

This clone came up once. The chain uses TRBV4-1 and TRBJ2-2, with D perhaps given as TRBD1 or TRBD2 (5 bases each). Trimming took off 5 bases at V and 7 bases at J, with 11 bases between the two ends. The CDR3 runs to 13 residues. Germline V lookup: CDR1 MGHRA, CDR2 YSYEKL. The CDR3 coding sequence is TGCGCCAGCAGCTGGGACCTTGGCGGGGAGCTGTTTTTT. The encoded protein is CASSWDLGGELFF.

This clone was picked up one time. V usage is TRBV30 and J usage is TRBJ2-1; D is possibly TRBD2 (5 bases). Germline V gene sequence: CDR1 GTSNPN, CDR2 SVGIG (reference sequence). CDR3 size: 13 residues. With 4 bases removed from V and 6 bases from J, the gap between germline ends came to 13 bases. CDR3 bases: TGTGCCTGGACGACGGGGTTAGGCAATGAGCAGTTCTTC. Its translation: CAWTTGLGNEQFF.

The V and J genes are TRBV7-8 and TRBJ2-6; D is ambiguous. There are 13 residues in the CDR3. V lost 5 bases and J 6 bases, leaving 8 bases between the germline ends. Germline V lookup: CDR1 SGHVS, CDR2 FQNEAQ. CDR3 nucleotide sequence: TGTGCCAGCAGCCTCTTCGAGGCCAACGTCCTGACTTTC. Its protein product is CASSLFEANVLTF. Full variable domain (outside the CDR3, taken from reference TRBV7-8 and TRBJ2-6): GAGVSQSPRYKVAKRGQDVALRCDPISGHVSLFWYQQALGQGPEFLTYFQNEAQLDKSGLPSDRFFAERPEGSVSTLKIQRTQQEDSAVYLCASSLFEANVLTFGAGSRLTVL.

The genes are TRBV6-2 or TRBV6-3 and TRBJ1-5; D might be TRBD1 (6 bases). Trimming removed 6 bases at V and 7 bases at J, with 19 bases between. The CDR3 spans 15 residues. The germline V gene has CDR1 MNHEY and CDR2 SVGEGT. The CDR3 coding sequence is TGTGCCAGCAGCCCCGTAGGGGGGCCACGGCAGCCCCAGCATTTT. The encoded protein is CASSPVGGPRQPQHF.

V usage is TRBV29-1 and J usage is TRBJ2-4; D is uncertain. Germline V gene data show CDR1 as SQVTM and CDR2 as ANQGSEA. V shed 6 bases and J shed 1 base, with 10 bases lying between them. CDR3 length: 13 amino acids. CDR3 amino acids: CSVRLGAKNIQYF. The CDR3 DNA reads as TGCAGCGTCCGATTGGGGGCCAAAAACATTCAGTACTTC. The complete variable domain, with remaining parts taken from reference TRBV29-1 and TRBJ2-4, reads SAVISQKPSRDICQRGTSLTIQCQVDSQVTMMFWYRQQPGQSLTLIATANQGSEATYESGFVIDKFPISRPNLTFSTLTVSNMSPEDSSIYLCSVRLGAKNIQYFGAGTRLSVL.

This clone was detected once. The chain carries TRBV28 and TRBJ1-4; D not resolved. The CDR3 contains 12 residues. Germline assignment: CDR1 MDHEN and CDR2 SYDVKM. V was pared by 3 bases and J by 4 bases, with 3 bases between. CDR3 residues: CASSFYNEKLFF. DNA for the CDR3: TGTGCCAGCAGTTTTTATAATGAAAAACTGTTTTTT. Filled out from reference TRBV28 and TRBJ1-4, the complete variable domain reads DVKVTQSSRYLVKRTGEKVFLECVQDMDHENMFWYRQDPGLGLRLIYFSYDVKMKEKGDIPEGYSVSREKKERFSLILESASTNQTSMYLCASSFYNEKLFFGSGTQLSVL.

The CDR3 sequence: CASSGTGNQPQHF. The CDR3 nucleotides are TGTGCCAGTAGTGGGACAGGCAATCAGCCCCAGCATTTT. J is TRBJ1-5 and V is TRBV19; 7 bases map to TRBD1. V shed 5 bases and J 2 bases; nucleotides not matched to a gene: 0. The CDR3 covers 13 residues. Germline lookup yields CDR1 LNHDA and CDR2 SQIVND (reference sequence).

The rearrangement links TRBV24-1 to TRBJ1-1; weak D call: TRBD1 (5 bases). Per germline, CDR1 KGHDR and CDR2 SFDVKD. The CDR3 is made up of 14 amino acids. The ends were cut back, 11 bases at V and 5 bases at J, with 20 bases in the middle. In DNA, the CDR3 is TGTGCCATACACCCGACGGGGAAGGGGACTGAAGCTTTCTTT. This gives the protein CAIHPTGKGTEAFF.

The chain couples TRBV4-2 to TRBJ1-1; D is uncertain. The ends were cut back, 2 bases at V and 7 bases at J, with 11 bases in the middle. The CDR3 is made up of 13 amino acids. Germline CDR1 and CDR2: LGHNA and YNFKEQ. The CDR3 region is CASSQLTLDEAFF. The CDR3 coding sequence is TGTGCCAGCAGCCAATTGACTTTAGATGAAGCTTTCTTT.

The chain has TRBV5-3 and TRBJ1-6, with unresolved D. TRBV5-3 is an ORF, with its function uncertain. V was shortened by 0 bases and J by 2 bases, with 3 bases between the two germline ends. This CDR3 is 14 amino acids long. The CDR3 DNA reads as TGTGCCAGAAGCTTGGGGCCCTATAATTCACCCCTCCACTTT. This translates into CARSLGPYNSPLHF.

V and J are TRBV7-2 and TRBJ2-7; either TRBD1 or TRBD2 may supply D (5 bases each). The ends were cut back, 1 base at V and 2 bases at J, with 9 bases in the middle. From germline, CDR1 is SGHTA and CDR2 FQGNSA. The CDR3 covers 14 residues. CDR3 sequence (DNA): TGTGCCAGCAGCTTAGGGGACCCGCCCTACGAGCAGTACTTC. Translation: CASSLGDPPYEQYF.

This CDR3 is CASSKIRTYSEKLFF. The CDR3 bases are TGTGCCAGCAGCAAAATACGGACATATAGTGAAAAACTGTTTTTT. The rearrangement uses TRBV3-1 (or the pseudogene TRBV3-2) and TRBJ1-4; D is perhaps TRBD1 (5 bases). Germline V CDR1 and CDR2: LGHDT, YNNKEL (reference sequence). Trimming cost V 5 bases and J 7 bases, with 17 bases left between them. CDR3 size: 15 residues.

The chain combines TRBV3-1 (or the pseudogene TRBV3-2) with TRBJ1-5; unclear D gene. This CDR3 contains 13 residues. CDR1 and CDR2 (germline): LGHDT, YNNKEL (reference sequence). Trimming took 5 bases from V and 0 from J, leaving 5 bases between them. CDR3 in amino acids: CASSEFSNQPQHF. For the CDR3, the DNA is TGTGCCAGCAGCGAATTTAGCAATCAGCCCCAGCATTTT.